The rows below give T cell receptor beta chains drawn from one sample of a study of T cell responses to AZD1222 COVID-19 vaccine. The repertoire was sequenced with immunoSEQ multiplex PCR; TCRdb's copy has only in-frame clones and lacks some. The data hold about 130,000 clones, with 85% observed a single time. The sample in question was peripheral blood, obtained 28 days after the second AZD1222 dose. Every receptor here comes from an adult who received the AZD1222 COVID-19 vaccine. The CDR3 runs from the conserved cysteine through the conserved F or W. Each record gives: D gene, V gene, J gene, clone size, CDR3 DNA, CDR3 protein. A D gene is named only where the DNA matches it firmly. Only part of the rows carry a size: once, few, many, or a class if the clone is expanded.

>NA|TRBV7-9|TRBJ1-2|NA
TGTGCCAGCAGCCCATCAAGTGGGGGCAGGAGTGGCTACACCTTC
CASSPSSGGRSGYTF
>NA|TRBV28|TRBJ1-2|NA
TGTGCCAGCAGTTCGATGGATAACTATGGCTACACCTTC
CASSSMDNYGYTF
>NA|TRBV25-1|TRBJ1-6|NA
TGTGCCAGCATAGGGGAACAGATTAATTCACCCCTCCACTTT
CASIGEQINSPLHF
>NA|TRBV28|TRBJ1-6|NA
TGTGCCAGCAGTTCCGGCCAGGTTAATTCACCCCTCCACTTT
CASSSGQVNSPLHF
>TRBD1|TRBV5-1|TRBJ1-4|NA
TGCGCCAGCAGCTTTGGACAGGGGAATGAAAAACTGTTTTTT
CASSFGQGNEKLFF
>TRBD1|TRBV6-5|TRBJ1-1|once
TGTGCCAGCAGACCGGGACAGGGAGAAGCTTTCTTT
CASRPGQGEAFF
>TRBD1|TRBV19|TRBJ1-2|NA
TGTGCCAGTAGTACAGGGACAGGGAACTATGGCTACACCTTC
CASSTGTGNYGYTF
>NA|TRBV12-3/TRBV12-4|TRBJ1-5|NA
TGTGCCAGCAGTCTCCGGTCGGACCAGCCCCAGCATTTT
CASSLRSDQPQHF
>TRBD1|TRBV10-3|TRBJ1-2|once
TGTGCCATCAGGGGGTCCCCCGGGACAGGGGATAACTATGGCTACACCTTC
CAIRGSPGTGDNYGYTF
>NA|TRBV7-8|TRBJ2-3|NA
TGTGCCAGCAGCTTAAGGCTGACCAGCACAGATACGCAGTATTTT
CASSLRLTSTDTQYF
>NA|TRBV7-9|TRBJ2-3|NA
TGTGCCAGCGCCACTACAGATACGCAGTATTTT
CASATTDTQYF
>NA|TRBV19|TRBJ2-7|NA
TGTGCCAGTAGCTCAGGGACTTTTACCTACGAGCAGTACTTC
CASSSGTFTYEQYF
>TRBD2|TRBV7-2|TRBJ2-5|NA
TGTGCCAGCAGCTTATCCAGCGGGGTTAGGGAGACCCAGTACTTC
CASSLSSGVRETQYF
>NA|TRBV6-5|TRBJ1-1|NA
TGTGCCAGCAGCCAACCTAGGGGACGGACTGAAGCTTTCTTT
CASSQPRGRTEAFF
>TRBD2|TRBV5-4|TRBJ2-4|NA
TGTGCCAGCAGCTTGCGGGGGGGCAAAAACATTCAGTACTTC
CASSLRGGKNIQYF
>NA|TRBV6-5|TRBJ2-4|NA
TGTGCCAGCAGTCCGGACAACCAAAACATTCAGTACTTC
CASSPDNQNIQYF
>NA|TRBV6-5|TRBJ1-5|NA
TGTGCCAGCACCACTAGGGGCGGGCAGCCCCAGCATTTT
CASTTRGGQPQHF
>TRBD1|TRBV7-6|TRBJ2-7|NA
TGTGCCAGCAGCTTAGGGAGTGGACAGGGAGGAGGCGAGCAGTACTTC
CASSLGSGQGGGEQYF
>NA|TRBV3-1/TRBV3-2|TRBJ2-7|NA
TGTGCCAGCAGCCAAAAGGGGCCCGAGCAGTACTTC
CASSQKGPEQYF
>NA|TRBV7-9|TRBJ1-2|NA
TGTGCCAGCAGCCCCGGTAGGGGCTACACCTTC
CASSPGRGYTF
>NA|TRBV28|TRBJ2-5|NA
TGTGCCAGCAGTTCCCCGGCGGGGCCCAATTGGACCCAGTACTTC
CASSSPAGPNWTQYF
>NA|TRBV4-1|TRBJ1-5|NA
TGCGCCAGCAGCCAAGTCGTGGGATATAGCAATCAGCCCCAGCATTTT
CASSQVVGYSNQPQHF